This TCR beta chain was retrieved from a study of human T cells and chemical hapten exposure. Study at large: 2% DPC applied to an approximately 2 cm by approximately 2 cm arm area sensitized donors. Each patient's scalp received weekly diphenylcyclopropenone throughout the roughly 24-week study. Alopecia areata, totalis and universalis patients, mostly female, were included. Study outcomes and limitations: Patch test score rose with PT1 expanded TCRs, significant at 8, 16, 32, not 4.

A word on this clonotype: Its cognate antigen is unknown.

The V gene lost 6 bases and the J gene lost 1 base, with 7 bases spanning the gap. Germline CDR1 MDHEN, CDR2 SYDVKM. CDR3 length: 12 amino acids. TCRdb re-called the RACE reads through MiXCR, storing one row per CDR3 protein. This table has roughly 40,000 distinct CDR3 sequences, over 10% appearing once. Indicated time point: pre-sensitization, week 0. Noted treatment: therapeutic diphenylcyclopropenone sensitization with weekly scalp DPC. This clonotype was sampled from a woman in her 30s with alopecia areata. Some clones in this sample may be carry-over from other donors' samples. The chain is built from TRBV28 and TRBJ2-7; no reliable D call. The source was whole blood, collected in connection with sensitization to the hapten diphenylcyclopropenone (DPC). CDR3 DNA: TGTGCCAGCAGGGAGTCTTCCTACGAGCAGTACTTC. Its translation is CASRESSYEQYF.